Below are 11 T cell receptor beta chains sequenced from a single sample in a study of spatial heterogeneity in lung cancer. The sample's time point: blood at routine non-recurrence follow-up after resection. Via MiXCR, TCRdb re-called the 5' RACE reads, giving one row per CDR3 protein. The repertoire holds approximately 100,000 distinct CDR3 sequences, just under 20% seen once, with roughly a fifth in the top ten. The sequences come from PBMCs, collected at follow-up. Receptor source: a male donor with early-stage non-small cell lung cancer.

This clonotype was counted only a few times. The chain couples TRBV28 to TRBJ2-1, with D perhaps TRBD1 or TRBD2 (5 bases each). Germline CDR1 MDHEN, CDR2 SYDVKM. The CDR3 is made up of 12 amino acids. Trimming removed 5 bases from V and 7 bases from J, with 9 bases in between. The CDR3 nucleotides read TGTGCCAGCAGTGGGGACGAAAATGAGCAGTTCTTC. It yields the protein CASSGDENEQFF.

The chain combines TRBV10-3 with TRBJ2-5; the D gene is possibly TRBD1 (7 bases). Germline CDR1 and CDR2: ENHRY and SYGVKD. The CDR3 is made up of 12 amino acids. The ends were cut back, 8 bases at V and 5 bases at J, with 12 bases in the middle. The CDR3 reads CAIGTAGETQYF. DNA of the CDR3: TGTGCCATCGGGACAGCGGGTGAGACCCAGTACTTC.

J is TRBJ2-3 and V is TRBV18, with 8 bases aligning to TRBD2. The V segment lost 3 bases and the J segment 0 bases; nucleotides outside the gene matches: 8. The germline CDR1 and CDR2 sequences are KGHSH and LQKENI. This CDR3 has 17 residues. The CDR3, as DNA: TGTGCCAGCTCACCGCTAGCGGGCGGTCCAAGCACAGATACGCAGTATTTT. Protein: CASSPLAGGPSTDTQYF.

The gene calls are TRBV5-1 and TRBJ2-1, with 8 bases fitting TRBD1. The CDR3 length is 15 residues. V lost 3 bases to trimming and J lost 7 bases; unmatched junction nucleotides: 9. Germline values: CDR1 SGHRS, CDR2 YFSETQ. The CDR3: CASSSGQGDLNEQFF. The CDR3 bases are TGCGCCAGCAGCTCCGGACAGGGTGATTTGAATGAGCAGTTCTTC. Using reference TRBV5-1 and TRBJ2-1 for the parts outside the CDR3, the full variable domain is KAGVTQTPRYLIKTRGQQVTLSCSPISGHRSVSWYQQTPGQGLQFLFEYFSETQRNKGNFPGRFSGRQFSNSRSEMNVSTLELGDSALYLCASSSGQGDLNEQFFGPGTRLTVL.

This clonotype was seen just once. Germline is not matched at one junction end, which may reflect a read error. The CDR3 is CVTSNGINYGYTF. The CDR3 DNA follows: TGTGTCACCAGCAACGGGATTAACTATGGCTACACCTTC. This chain connects TRBV15 to TRBJ1-2; D remains ambiguous. This CDR3 has 13 amino acids. Germline CDR1 LNHNV, CDR2 YYDKDF (reference sequence).

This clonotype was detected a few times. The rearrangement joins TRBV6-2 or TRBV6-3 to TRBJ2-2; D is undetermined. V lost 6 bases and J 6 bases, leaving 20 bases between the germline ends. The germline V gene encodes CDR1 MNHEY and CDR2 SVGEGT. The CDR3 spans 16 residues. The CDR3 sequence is CASSRTPDRAAGELFF. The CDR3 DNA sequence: TGTGCCAGCAGCCGAACCCCAGACCGGGCGGCCGGGGAGCTGTTTTTT.

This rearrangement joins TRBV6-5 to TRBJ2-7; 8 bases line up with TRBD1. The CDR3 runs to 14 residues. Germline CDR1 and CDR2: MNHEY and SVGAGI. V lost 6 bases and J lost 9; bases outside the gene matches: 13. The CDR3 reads CASSPGTGTLGQYF. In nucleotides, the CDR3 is TGTGCCAGCAGCCCTGGGACAGGAACCCTAGGGCAGTACTTC.

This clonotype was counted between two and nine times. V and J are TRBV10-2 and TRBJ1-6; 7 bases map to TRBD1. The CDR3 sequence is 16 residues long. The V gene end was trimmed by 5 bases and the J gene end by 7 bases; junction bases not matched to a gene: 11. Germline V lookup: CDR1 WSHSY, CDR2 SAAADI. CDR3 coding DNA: TGCGCCAGCAGTCTCCCCCGGGACAGCAAAAATTCACCCCTCCACTTT. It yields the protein CASSLPRDSKNSPLHF.

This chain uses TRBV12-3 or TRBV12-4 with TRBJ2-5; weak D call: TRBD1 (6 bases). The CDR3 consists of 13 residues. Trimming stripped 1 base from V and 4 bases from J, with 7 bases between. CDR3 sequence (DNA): TGTGCCAGCAGTTTAGGCAGGGGAGAGACCCAGTACTTC. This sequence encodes CASSLGRGETQYF.

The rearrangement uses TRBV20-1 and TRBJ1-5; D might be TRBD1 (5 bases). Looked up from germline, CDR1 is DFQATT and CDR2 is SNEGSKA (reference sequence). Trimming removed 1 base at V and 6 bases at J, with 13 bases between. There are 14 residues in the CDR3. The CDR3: CSARVEGLVQPQHF. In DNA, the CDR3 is TGCAGTGCTAGAGTGGAGGGGCTGGTTCAGCCCCAGCATTTT.

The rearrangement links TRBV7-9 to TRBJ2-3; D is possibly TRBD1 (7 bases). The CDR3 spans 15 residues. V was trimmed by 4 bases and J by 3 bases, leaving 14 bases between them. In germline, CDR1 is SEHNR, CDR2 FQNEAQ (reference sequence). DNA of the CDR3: TGTGCCAGCAGCTCAGGGGGGACTCGGACAGATACGCAGTATTTT. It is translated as CASSSGGTRTDTQYF.